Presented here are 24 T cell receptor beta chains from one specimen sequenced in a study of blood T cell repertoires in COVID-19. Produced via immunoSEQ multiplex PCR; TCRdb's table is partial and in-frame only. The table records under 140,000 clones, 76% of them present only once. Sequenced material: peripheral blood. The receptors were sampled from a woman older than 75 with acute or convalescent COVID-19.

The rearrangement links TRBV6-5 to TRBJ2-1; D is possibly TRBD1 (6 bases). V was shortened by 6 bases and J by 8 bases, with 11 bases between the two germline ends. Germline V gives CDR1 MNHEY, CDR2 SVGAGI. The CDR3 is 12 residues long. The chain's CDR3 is CASRLQGDEQFF. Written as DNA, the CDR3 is TGTGCCAGCAGGCTACAGGGCGATGAGCAGTTCTTC.

As DNA, the CDR3 is TGTGCCAGCAGTTTGCCCGGGACAGGGGTAGGAAACACCATATATTTT. This encodes CASSLPGTGVGNTIYF. The V call is TRBV28, the J call TRBJ1-3; TRBD1 agrees at 10 bases. Germline V gives CDR1 MDHEN, CDR2 SYDVKM. Trimming cost V 3 bases and J 4 bases; bases outside gene matches: 6. The CDR3 contains 16 residues.

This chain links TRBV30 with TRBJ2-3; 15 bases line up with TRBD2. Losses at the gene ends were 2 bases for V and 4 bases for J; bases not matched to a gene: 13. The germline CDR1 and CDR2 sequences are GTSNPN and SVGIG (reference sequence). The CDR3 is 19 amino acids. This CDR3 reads CAWSPDRTSGRERADTQYF. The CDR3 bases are TGTGCCTGGAGTCCTGACAGGACTAGCGGGAGGGAGAGAGCAGATACGCAGTATTTT. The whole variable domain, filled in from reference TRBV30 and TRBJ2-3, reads SQTIHQWPATLVQPVGSPLSLECTVEGTSNPNLYWYRQAAGRGLQLLFYSVGIGQISSEVPQNLSASRPQDRQFILSSKKLLLSDSGFYLCAWSPDRTSGRERADTQYFGPGTRLTVL.

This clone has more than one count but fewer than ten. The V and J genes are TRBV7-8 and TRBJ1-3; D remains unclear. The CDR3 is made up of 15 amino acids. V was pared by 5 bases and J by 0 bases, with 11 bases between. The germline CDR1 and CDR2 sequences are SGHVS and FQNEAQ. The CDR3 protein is CASSPLRGSGNTIYF. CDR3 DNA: TGTGCCAGCAGCCCGCTCCGGGGCTCTGGAAACACCATATATTTT.

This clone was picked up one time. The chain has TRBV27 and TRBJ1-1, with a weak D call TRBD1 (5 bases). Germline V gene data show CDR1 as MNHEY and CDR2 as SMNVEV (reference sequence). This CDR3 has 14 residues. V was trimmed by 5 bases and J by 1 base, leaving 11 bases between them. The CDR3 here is CASSPSDRNTEAFF. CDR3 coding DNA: TGTGCCAGCAGTCCCTCTGACAGGAACACTGAAGCTTTCTTT.

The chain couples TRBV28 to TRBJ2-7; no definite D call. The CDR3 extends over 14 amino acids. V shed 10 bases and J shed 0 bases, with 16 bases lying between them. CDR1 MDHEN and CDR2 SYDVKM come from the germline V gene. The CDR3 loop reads CATSGPLDSYEQYF. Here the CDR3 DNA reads TGTGCCACTTCGGGTCCCCTTGACTCCTACGAGCAGTACTTC.

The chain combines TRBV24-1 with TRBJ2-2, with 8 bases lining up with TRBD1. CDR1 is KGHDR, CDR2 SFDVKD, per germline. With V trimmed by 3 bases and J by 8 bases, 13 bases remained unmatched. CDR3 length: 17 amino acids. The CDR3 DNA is TGTGCCACCAGTGATACCCGGACAGGGCAATTCTCGGGGGAGCTGTTTTTT. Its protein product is CATSDTRTGQFSGELFF.

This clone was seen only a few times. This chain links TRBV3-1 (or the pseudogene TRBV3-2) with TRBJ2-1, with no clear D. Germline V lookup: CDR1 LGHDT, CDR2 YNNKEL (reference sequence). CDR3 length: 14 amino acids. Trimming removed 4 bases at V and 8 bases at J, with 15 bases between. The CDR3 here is CASSRRSQVDEQFF. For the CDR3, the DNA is TGTGCCAGCAGCCGCCGGTCCCAGGTCGATGAGCAGTTCTTC.

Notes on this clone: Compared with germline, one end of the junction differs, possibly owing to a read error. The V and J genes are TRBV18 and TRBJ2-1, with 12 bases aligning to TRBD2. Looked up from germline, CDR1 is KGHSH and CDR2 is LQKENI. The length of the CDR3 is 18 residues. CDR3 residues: CANSPTSTSGSIANEQFF. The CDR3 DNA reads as TGTGCCAACTCACCAACTTCGACTAGCGGGAGTATTGCCAATGAGCAGTTCTTC.

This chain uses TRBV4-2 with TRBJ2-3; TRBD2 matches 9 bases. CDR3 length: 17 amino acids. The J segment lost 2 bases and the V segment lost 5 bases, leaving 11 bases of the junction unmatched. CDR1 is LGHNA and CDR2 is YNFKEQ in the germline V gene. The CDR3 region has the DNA TGTGCCAGCAGCAAGGTCGCTAGCGGGACCAACACAGATACGCAGTATTTT. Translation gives CASSKVASGTNTDTQYF.

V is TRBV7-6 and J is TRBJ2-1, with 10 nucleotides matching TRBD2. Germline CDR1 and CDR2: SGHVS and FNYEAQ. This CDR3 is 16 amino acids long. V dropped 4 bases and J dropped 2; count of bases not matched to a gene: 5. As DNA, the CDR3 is TGTGCCAGCAGCTACGGCAGCGGGAGGGCCTACAATGAGCAGTTCTTC. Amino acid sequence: CASSYGSGRAYNEQFF.

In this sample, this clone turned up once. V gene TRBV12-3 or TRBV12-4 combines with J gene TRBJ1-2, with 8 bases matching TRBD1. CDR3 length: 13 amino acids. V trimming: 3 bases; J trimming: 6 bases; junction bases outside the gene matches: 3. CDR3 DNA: TGTGCCAGCAGTTTCCGGACAGGGAATGGCTACACCTTC. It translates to CASSFRTGNGYTF.

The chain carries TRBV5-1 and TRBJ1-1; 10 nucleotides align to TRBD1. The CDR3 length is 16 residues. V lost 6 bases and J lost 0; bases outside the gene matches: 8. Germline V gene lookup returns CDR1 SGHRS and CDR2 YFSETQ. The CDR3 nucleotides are TGCGCCAGCACTCAAAGGACAGGGGGGGTGAACACTGAAGCTTTCTTT. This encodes CASTQRTGGVNTEAFF.

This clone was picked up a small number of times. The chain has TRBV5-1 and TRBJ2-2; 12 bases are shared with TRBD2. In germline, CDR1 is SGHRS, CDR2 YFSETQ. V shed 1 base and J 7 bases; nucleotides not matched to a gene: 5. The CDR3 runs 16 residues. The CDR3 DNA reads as TGCGCCAGCAGCTTGCTTCCGGGACTAGCGGGCGGGGAGCTGTTTTTT. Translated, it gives CASSLLPGLAGGELFF.

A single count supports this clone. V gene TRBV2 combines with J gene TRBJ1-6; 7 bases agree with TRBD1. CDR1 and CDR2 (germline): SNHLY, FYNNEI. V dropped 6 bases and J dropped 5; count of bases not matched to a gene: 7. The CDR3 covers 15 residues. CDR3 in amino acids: CASRLDRANNSPLHF. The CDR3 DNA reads TGTGCCAGCAGGCTAGACAGGGCCAATAATTCACCCCTCCACTTT.

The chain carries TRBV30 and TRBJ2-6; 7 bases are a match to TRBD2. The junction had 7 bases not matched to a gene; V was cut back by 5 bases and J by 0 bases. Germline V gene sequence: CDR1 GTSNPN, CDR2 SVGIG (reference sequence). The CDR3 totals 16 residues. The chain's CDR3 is CAWDRAGLSGANVLTF. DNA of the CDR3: TGTGCCTGGGATAGAGCGGGACTCTCTGGGGCCAACGTCCTGACTTTC. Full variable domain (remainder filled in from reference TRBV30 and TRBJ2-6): SQTIHQWPATLVQPVGSPLSLECTVEGTSNPNLYWYRQAAGRGLQLLFYSVGIGQISSEVPQNLSASRPQDRQFILSSKKLLLSDSGFYLCAWDRAGLSGANVLTFGAGSRLTVL.

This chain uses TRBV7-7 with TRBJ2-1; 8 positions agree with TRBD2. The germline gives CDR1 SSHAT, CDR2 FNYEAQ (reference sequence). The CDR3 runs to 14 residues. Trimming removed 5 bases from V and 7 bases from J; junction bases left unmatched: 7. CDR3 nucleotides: TGTGCCAGCAGCCGAGCGGGAGAAGGAAATGAGCAGTTCTTC. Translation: CASSRAGEGNEQFF.

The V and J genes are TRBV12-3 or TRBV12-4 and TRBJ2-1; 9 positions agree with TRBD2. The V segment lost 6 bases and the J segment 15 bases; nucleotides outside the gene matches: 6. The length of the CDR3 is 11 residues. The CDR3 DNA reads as TGTGCCAGCAGCCTGGGACTAGCTCTGTTCTTC. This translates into CASSLGLALFF.

The CDR3 DNA reads as TGTGCCAGCACCAGAACTCTCGGGGGCTACACCTTC. Residues: CASTRTLGGYTF. J is TRBJ1-2 and V is TRBV28; the D is unclear. CDR1 and CDR2 (germline): MDHEN, SYDVKM. Trimming took off 7 bases at V and 8 bases at J, with 14 bases between the two ends. The CDR3 consists of 12 residues.

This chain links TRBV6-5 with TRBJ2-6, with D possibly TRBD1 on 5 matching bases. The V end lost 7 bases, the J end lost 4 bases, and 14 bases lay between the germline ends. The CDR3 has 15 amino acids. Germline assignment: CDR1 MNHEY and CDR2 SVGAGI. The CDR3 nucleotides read TGTGCCAGCACCCTTAGGGGTCCCGGGGCCAACGTCCTGACTTTC. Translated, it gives CASTLRGPGANVLTF.

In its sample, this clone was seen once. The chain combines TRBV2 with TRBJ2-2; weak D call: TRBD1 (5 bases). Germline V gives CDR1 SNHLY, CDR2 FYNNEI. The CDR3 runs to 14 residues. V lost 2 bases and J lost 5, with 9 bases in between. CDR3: CASSERRGTGELFF. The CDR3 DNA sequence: TGTGCCAGCAGTGAACGTAGGGGAACCGGGGAGCTGTTTTTT.

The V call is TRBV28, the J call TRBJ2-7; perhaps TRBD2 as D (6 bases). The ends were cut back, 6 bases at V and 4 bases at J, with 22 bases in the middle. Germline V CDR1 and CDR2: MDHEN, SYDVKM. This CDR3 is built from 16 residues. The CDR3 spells CASSPAGTGDWYEQYF. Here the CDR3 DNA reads TGTGCCAGCAGCCCAGCAGGGACGGGGGATTGGTACGAGCAGTACTTC.

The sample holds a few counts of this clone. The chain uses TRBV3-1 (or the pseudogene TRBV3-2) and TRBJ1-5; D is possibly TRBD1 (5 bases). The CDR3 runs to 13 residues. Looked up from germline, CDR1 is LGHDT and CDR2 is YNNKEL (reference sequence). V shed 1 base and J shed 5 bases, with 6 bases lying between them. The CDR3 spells CASSQARDQPQHF. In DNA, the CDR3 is TGTGCCAGCAGCCAAGCCAGGGATCAGCCCCAGCATTTT.

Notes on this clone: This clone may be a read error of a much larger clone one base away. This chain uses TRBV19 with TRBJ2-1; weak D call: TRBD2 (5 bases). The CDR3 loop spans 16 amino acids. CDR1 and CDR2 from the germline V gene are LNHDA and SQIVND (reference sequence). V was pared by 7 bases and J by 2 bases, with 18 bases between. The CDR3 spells CASTTLESPTYNEQFF. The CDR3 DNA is TGTGCCAGTACCACACTAGAGTCTCCAACCTACAATGAGCAGTTCTTC.